Presented here are 30 T cell receptor beta chains from one specimen sequenced in a study of blood T cell repertoires in COVID-19. Assay: immunoSEQ multiplex PCR; the TCRdb copy retains only in-frame clones and omits some. Of 200,000 to 250,000 clones listed, roughly nine tenths are singletons. What was sequenced was PBMCs or T cells enriched from blood (not recorded which). The receptors stem from a woman aged 25 to 39 who had recovered from COVID-19.

V and J are TRBV9 and TRBJ1-1; TRBD1 matches at 7 bases. Germline loops: CDR1 SGDLS, CDR2 YYNGEE. The CDR3 has 15 amino acids. With V trimmed by 4 bases and J by 0 bases, 6 bases remained unmatched. The CDR3 nucleotides are TGTGCCAGCAGCTTTTCGACAGGGCTGAACACTGAAGCTTTCTTT. It specifies CASSFSTGLNTEAFF.

This sequence joins TRBV19 and TRBJ2-1; 8 bases line up with TRBD2. V was pared by 7 bases and J by 6 bases, with 11 bases of the junction left unmatched. The CDR3 covers 15 residues. Germline V CDR1 and CDR2: LNHDA, SQIVND (reference sequence). The CDR3 sequence: CASTPVQAGGNEQFF. The CDR3 region has the DNA TGTGCCAGTACTCCAGTCCAGGCGGGGGGCAATGAGCAGTTCTTC.

This rearrangement joins TRBV7-8 to TRBJ1-1; 10 bases line up with TRBD1. The germline gives CDR1 SGHVS, CDR2 FQNEAQ. CDR3 length: 15 residues. V was pared by 5 bases and J by 4 bases, with 7 bases of the junction left unmatched. CDR3: CASSPTRDRGTEAFF. The CDR3 nucleotides are TGTGCCAGCAGCCCTACCCGGGACAGGGGCACTGAAGCTTTCTTT.

The chain joins TRBV11-3 to TRBJ2-2; D remains ambiguous. CDR1 SGHNT and CDR2 YENEEA come from the germline V gene. There are 17 residues in the CDR3. V lost 1 base, J lost 2 bases, and 14 bases lay in between. The CDR3 DNA reads as TGTGCCAGCAGCTTAGCAAGCTGGCAGGCTAACACCGGGGAGCTGTTTTTT. Its translation: CASSLASWQANTGELFF. The full variable domain, in which reference TRBV11-3 and TRBJ2-2 provide the parts outside the CDR3, is EAGVVQSPRYKIIEKKQPVAFWCNPISGHNTLYWYLQNLGQGPELLIRYENEEAVDDSQLPKDRFSAERLKGVDSTLKIQPAELGDSAVYLCASSLASWQANTGELFFGEGSRLTVL.

The chain employs TRBV11-3 and TRBJ2-5; 8 nucleotides match TRBD1. Trimming cost V 4 bases and J 2 bases; bases outside gene matches: 0. CDR1 is SGHNT and CDR2 is YENEEA in the germline V gene. This CDR3 is built from 13 residues. The CDR3 loop reads CASSWDRQETQYF. The DNA for the CDR3 is TGTGCCAGCAGCTGGGACAGGCAAGAGACCCAGTACTTC.

The chain carries TRBV19 and TRBJ1-5; D ambiguous. The CDR3 runs 19 residues. V lost 0 bases, J lost 0 bases, and 18 bases lay in between. Per germline, CDR1 LNHDA and CDR2 SQIVND (reference sequence). As DNA, the CDR3 is TGTGCCAGTAGTATAGATCTTGAGGTTGCGAAATATAGCAATCAGCCCCAGCATTTT. This sequence encodes CASSIDLEVAKYSNQPQHF. Full variable domain (missing parts from reference TRBV19 and TRBJ1-5): DGGITQSPKYLFRKEGQNVTLSCEQNLNHDAMYWYRQDPGQGLRLIYYSQIVNDFQKGDIAEGYSVSREKKESFPLTVTSAQKNPTAFYLCASSIDLEVAKYSNQPQHFGDGTRLSIL.

This sequence joins TRBV28 and TRBJ1-3; D not certain. This CDR3 contains 16 residues. Per the germline V gene, CDR1 is MDHEN and CDR2 is SYDVKM. The ends were cut back, 1 base at V and 0 bases at J, with 10 bases in the middle. CDR3 in amino acids: CASSLFAGSSGNTIYF. Here the CDR3 DNA reads TGTGCCAGCAGTTTATTTGCGGGGTCCTCTGGAAACACCATATATTTT.

The chain carries TRBV14 and TRBJ2-7, with D tentatively TRBD2 (5 bases). The CDR3 has 16 amino acids. CDR1 is SGHDN and CDR2 is FVKESK in the germline V gene. The V end lost 0 bases, the J end lost 0 bases, and 12 bases lay between the germline ends. The CDR3 DNA is TGTGCCAGCAGCCAAGAGACCGGGGTTCTCTCCTACGAGCAGTACTTC. Residues: CASSQETGVLSYEQYF. Looking up the rest from reference TRBV14 and TRBJ2-7 gives the full variable domain: EAGVTQFPSHSVIEKGQTVTLRCDPISGHDNLYWYRRVMGKEIKFLLHFVKESKQDESGMPNNRFLAERTGGTYSTLKVQPAELEDSGVYFCASSQETGVLSYEQYFGPGTRLTVT.

The count of this clone is one. The chain joins TRBV27 to TRBJ2-7; a possible D gene is TRBD2 (5 bases). Looked up from germline, CDR1 is MNHEY and CDR2 is SMNVEV (reference sequence). V lost 6 bases and J 7 bases, leaving 16 bases between the germline ends. This CDR3 has 13 amino acids. This CDR3 reads CASRNIGVREQYF. The CDR3 bases are TGTGCCAGCAGAAATATCGGGGTGAGGGAGCAGTACTTC.

The chain carries TRBV18 and TRBJ2-7, with TRBD2 identical over 13 bases. V lost 5 bases to trimming and J lost 2 bases; unmatched junction nucleotides: 12. Germline V gene lookup returns CDR1 KGHSH and CDR2 LQKENI. This CDR3 is 18 amino acids long. CDR3 in amino acids: CASSFGTGGLAGTYEQYF. The CDR3, as DNA: TGTGCCAGCTCATTCGGGACAGGGGGACTAGCGGGAACCTACGAGCAGTACTTC.

The J gene is TRBJ2-1, the V gene TRBV9, with 8 bases aligning to TRBD1. V shed 1 base, J shed 1 base, and the junction held 7 bases outside the gene matches. Germline V CDR1 and CDR2: SGDLS, YYNGEE. There are 17 residues in the CDR3. The CDR3 is CASSVRWGQASYNEQFF. The CDR3 DNA reads TGTGCCAGCAGCGTACGGTGGGGACAGGCTTCCTACAATGAGCAGTTCTTC.

This chain links TRBV3-1 (or the pseudogene TRBV3-2) with TRBJ2-7, with a tentative D call TRBD2 (6 bases). V was shortened by 3 bases and J by 6 bases, with 9 bases between the two germline ends. The CDR3 loop spans 12 amino acids. In germline, CDR1 is LGHDT, CDR2 YNNKEL (reference sequence). CDR3 protein: CASSQTRGEQYF. The CDR3 bases are TGTGCCAGCAGCCAGACTAGGGGCGAGCAGTACTTC.

The V and J genes are TRBV15 and TRBJ2-5, with 8 bases that match TRBD1. Germline CDR1 LNHNV, CDR2 YYDKDF (reference sequence). This CDR3 comprises 15 residues. V was pared by 4 bases and J by 1 base, with 5 bases of the junction left unmatched. The CDR3 loop reads CATSTRTGTQETQYF. The CDR3 DNA is TGTGCCACCAGCACCCGGACAGGGACCCAAGAGACCCAGTACTTC.

CDR3 DNA sequence: TGTGCCAGCAGCCCTCTCCCCCCCATGACAGGGGAAGGTGGCTACACCTTC. Translated: CASSPLPPMTGEGGYTF. This chain uses TRBV7-9 with TRBJ1-2; 8 positions match TRBD1. The CDR3 length is 17 residues. CDR1 is SEHNR and CDR2 is FQNEAQ in the germline V gene (reference sequence). V shed 5 bases, J shed 7 bases, and the junction held 18 bases outside the gene matches.

The chain employs TRBV4-3 and TRBJ1-5; TRBD1 agrees at 9 bases. V lost 0 bases, J lost 5 bases, and 2 bases stayed unmatched. The V gene's germline CDR1 is LGHNA and CDR2 YSLEER. CDR3 length: 15 amino acids. CDR3 coding DNA: TGCGCCAGCAGCCAAGATCGGACAGGGGATCAGCCCCAGCATTTT. It codes for CASSQDRTGDQPQHF.

This chain joins TRBV4-2 and TRBJ1-2; tentatively, D is TRBD1 (5 bases). The CDR3 runs to 19 residues. The germline gives CDR1 LGHNA, CDR2 YNFKEQ. V gave up 0 bases and J gave up 8 bases, with 28 bases separating them. CDR3 nucleotide sequence: TGTGCCAGCAGCCAAGAGATTGTCCGAGAATCCAGGGCGGTAGAGGGCTACACCTTC. Amino acids: CASSQEIVRESRAVEGYTF.

The chain employs TRBV6-1 and TRBJ1-2; no reliable D call. V was clipped by 2 bases and J by 2 bases, with 12 bases between them. The germline V gene has CDR1 MNHNS and CDR2 SASEGT. The CDR3 length is 15 residues. CDR3 coding DNA: TGTGCCAGCAGTGAAAGTCCCGGGGAGAACTATGGCTACACCTTC. Protein sequence: CASSESPGENYGYTF.

The chain uses TRBV5-1 and TRBJ2-3, with a tentative D call TRBD2 (6 bases). The CDR3 covers 14 residues. Germline V gene lookup returns CDR1 SGHRS and CDR2 YFSETQ. Trimming pared 4 bases from V and 1 base from J, leaving 10 bases between. The DNA of the CDR3 is TGCGCCAGCAGCCTCGGGACTGGCACAGATACGCAGTATTTT. Translating gives CASSLGTGTDTQYF. The variable domain in full, with the rest retrieved from reference TRBV5-1 and TRBJ2-3, is KAGVTQTPRYLIKTRGQQVTLSCSPISGHRSVSWYQQTPGQGLQFLFEYFSETQRNKGNFPGRFSGRQFSNSRSEMNVSTLELGDSALYLCASSLGTGTDTQYFGPGTRLTVL.

The chain is built from TRBV4-3 and TRBJ1-2; 7 bases line up with TRBD1. This CDR3 has 16 amino acids. V was pared by 1 base and J by 8 bases, with 13 bases of the junction left unmatched. Germline CDR1 and CDR2: LGHNA and YSLEER. This CDR3 reads CASSQGRQGVDLGYTF. The CDR3 DNA reads TGCGCCAGCAGCCAAGGGAGACAGGGAGTAGATCTAGGCTACACCTTC.

This rearrangement joins TRBV18 to TRBJ2-1; D gene uncertain. There are 14 residues in the CDR3. CDR1 and CDR2 (germline): KGHSH, LQKENI. Deletions cut 1 base from V and 5 bases from J, with 9 bases between. CDR3 in amino acids: CASSPRHSNNEQFF. Here the CDR3 DNA reads TGTGCCAGCTCACCACGGCACAGCAACAATGAGCAGTTCTTC.

This sequence joins TRBV6-5 and TRBJ2-7, with 10 bases identical to TRBD1. The length of the CDR3 is 13 residues. Germline trimming cut 6 bases from V and 5 bases from J; bases unmatched to any gene: 4. CDR1 and CDR2 from the germline V gene are MNHEY and SVGAGI. CDR3 sequence (DNA): TGTGCCAGCAGGGGACAGGGGAACCACGAGCAGTACTTC. The encoded protein is CASRGQGNHEQYF.

The chain employs TRBV7-9 and TRBJ1-4; TRBD1 matches 7 bases. This CDR3 has 13 amino acids. Germline V gives CDR1 SEHNR, CDR2 FQNEAQ (reference sequence). Trimming removed 6 bases from V and 6 bases from J; junction bases left unmatched: 4. CDR3 in DNA: TGTGCCAGCAGTGGGGGGACAGATGAAAAACTGTTTTTT. The encoded protein is CASSGGTDEKLFF.

The genes are TRBV2 and TRBJ1-2, with TRBD1 identical over 8 bases. CDR3 size: 14 residues. V dropped 4 bases and J dropped 3; count of bases not matched to a gene: 4. Germline V gives CDR1 SNHLY, CDR2 FYNNEI. CDR3 amino acids: CASSGLTGDYGYTF. CDR3 DNA sequence: TGTGCCAGCAGTGGACTGACAGGGGACTATGGCTACACCTTC.

This rearrangement joins TRBV7-3 to TRBJ1-6; 7 bases map to TRBD1. CDR3 length: 16 residues. Germline V lookup: CDR1 SGHTA, CDR2 FQGTGA. V was pared by 5 bases and J by 7 bases, with 11 bases of the junction left unmatched. CDR3 in amino acids: CASSIDWDSQNSPLHF. DNA of the CDR3: TGTGCCAGCAGCATAGATTGGGACAGTCAAAATTCACCCCTCCACTTT. The whole variable domain, remainder taken from reference TRBV7-3 and TRBJ1-6, is GAGVSQTPSNKVTEKGKYVELRCDPISGHTALYWYRQSLGQGPEFLIYFQGTGAADDSGLPNDRFFAVRPEGSVSTLKIQRTERGDSAVYLCASSIDWDSQNSPLHFGNGTRLTVT.

The chain employs TRBV6-5 and TRBJ1-5; D ambiguous. V lost 4 bases and J lost 0, with 7 bases in between. Germline CDR1 reads MNHEY; CDR2 reads SVGAGI. CDR3 length: 14 amino acids. CDR3 coding DNA: TGTGCCAGCAGTTTAACATATAGCAATCAGCCCCAGCATTTT. It yields the protein CASSLTYSNQPQHF.

The V and J genes are TRBV4-2 and TRBJ2-1; the match to TRBD1 covers 8 bases. Germline CDR1 LGHNA, CDR2 YNFKEQ. CDR3 length: 18 amino acids. V shed 0 bases and J 10 bases; nucleotides not matched to a gene: 17. This CDR3 reads CASSQELGAGGYDREQFF. For the CDR3, the DNA is TGTGCCAGCAGCCAAGAATTAGGGGCAGGGGGCTATGATAGGGAGCAGTTCTTC.

This sequence joins TRBV5-6 and TRBJ1-4; 9 bases line up with TRBD1. Trimming removed 4 bases from V and 6 bases from J; junction bases left unmatched: 7. Germline CDR1 SGHDT, CDR2 YYEEEE. The CDR3 runs 15 residues. CDR3 protein: CASSDRDRADEKLFF. In DNA, the CDR3 is TGTGCCAGCAGCGACCGGGACAGGGCGGATGAAAAACTGTTTTTT.

V is TRBV4-2 and J is TRBJ2-3; 10 positions agree with TRBD2. Germline values: CDR1 LGHNA, CDR2 YNFKEQ. Losses at the gene ends were 4 bases for V and 0 bases for J; bases not matched to a gene: 7. This CDR3 contains 17 residues. CDR3 in DNA: TGTGCCAGCAGCCGCTTTAGCGGGGGGCATAGCACAGATACGCAGTATTTT. This translates into CASSRFSGGHSTDTQYF.

The J gene is TRBJ1-1, the V gene TRBV6-6; D is possibly TRBD1 (6 bases). Trimming took off 2 bases at V and 4 bases at J, with 14 bases between the two ends. This CDR3 spans 15 amino acids. Germline V lookup: CDR1 MNHNY, CDR2 SVGAGI (reference sequence). CDR3 residues: CASSYPPGQPTEAFF. As DNA, the CDR3 is TGTGCCAGCAGTTACCCACCGGGACAACCCACTGAAGCTTTCTTT.

The J gene is TRBJ1-4, the V gene TRBV7-2, with D uncertain. The CDR3 runs 14 residues. Per germline, CDR1 SGHTA and CDR2 FQGNSA. The V end lost 5 bases, the J end lost 5 bases, and 12 bases lay between the germline ends. This chain's CDR3 is CASSAALLNEKLFF. The CDR3 bases are TGTGCCAGCAGCGCCGCACTCCTCAATGAAAAACTGTTTTTT.